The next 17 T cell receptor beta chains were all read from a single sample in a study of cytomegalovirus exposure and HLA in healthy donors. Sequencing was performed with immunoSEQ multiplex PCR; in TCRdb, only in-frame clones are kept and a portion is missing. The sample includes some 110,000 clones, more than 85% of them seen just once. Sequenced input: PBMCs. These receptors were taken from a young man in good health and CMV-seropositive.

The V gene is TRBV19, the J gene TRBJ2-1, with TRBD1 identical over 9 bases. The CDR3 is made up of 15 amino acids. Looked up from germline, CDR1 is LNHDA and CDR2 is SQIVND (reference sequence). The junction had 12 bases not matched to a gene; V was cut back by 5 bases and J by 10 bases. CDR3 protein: CASSLHRGLGWEQFF. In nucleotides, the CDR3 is TGTGCCAGTAGTCTCCACAGGGGGCTGGGTTGGGAGCAGTTCTTC.

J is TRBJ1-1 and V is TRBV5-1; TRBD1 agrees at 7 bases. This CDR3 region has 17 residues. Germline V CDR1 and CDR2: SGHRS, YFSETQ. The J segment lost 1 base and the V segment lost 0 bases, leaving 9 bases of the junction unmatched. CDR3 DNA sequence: TGCGCCAGCAGCTTGGCTGGGAGAGGGGGCGGGAACACTGAAGCTTTCTTT. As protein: CASSLAGRGGGNTEAFF.

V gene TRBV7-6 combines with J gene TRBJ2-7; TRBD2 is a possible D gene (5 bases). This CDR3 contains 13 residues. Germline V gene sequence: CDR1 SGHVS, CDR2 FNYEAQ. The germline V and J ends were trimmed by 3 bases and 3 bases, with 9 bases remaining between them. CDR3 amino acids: CASSFGLNYEQYF. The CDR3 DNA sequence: TGTGCCAGCAGCTTCGGACTGAACTACGAGCAGTACTTC.

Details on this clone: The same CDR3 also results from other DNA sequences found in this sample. This chain's CDR3 is CASSLVSNYGYTF. Here the CDR3 DNA reads TGCGCCAGCAGCTTGGTTTCGAACTATGGCTACACCTTC. J is TRBJ1-2 and V is TRBV5-1; D is unresolved. Trimming took off 0 bases at V and 2 bases at J, with 5 bases between the two ends. Germline CDR1 SGHRS, CDR2 YFSETQ. The CDR3 has 13 amino acids.

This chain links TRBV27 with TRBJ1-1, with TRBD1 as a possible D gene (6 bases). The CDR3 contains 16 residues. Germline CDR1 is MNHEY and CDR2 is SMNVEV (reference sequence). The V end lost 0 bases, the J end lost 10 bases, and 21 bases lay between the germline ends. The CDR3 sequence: CASSLSAAGATRGAFF. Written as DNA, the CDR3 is TGTGCCAGCAGTTTATCGGCGGCAGGGGCCACCAGGGGAGCTTTCTTT.

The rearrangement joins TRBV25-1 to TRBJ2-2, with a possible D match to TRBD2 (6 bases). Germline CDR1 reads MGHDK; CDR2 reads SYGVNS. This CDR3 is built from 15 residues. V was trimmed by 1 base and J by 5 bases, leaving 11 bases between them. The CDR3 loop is CASSEWGVSTGELFF. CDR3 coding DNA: TGTGCCAGCAGTGAATGGGGGGTTTCGACCGGGGAGCTGTTTTTT.

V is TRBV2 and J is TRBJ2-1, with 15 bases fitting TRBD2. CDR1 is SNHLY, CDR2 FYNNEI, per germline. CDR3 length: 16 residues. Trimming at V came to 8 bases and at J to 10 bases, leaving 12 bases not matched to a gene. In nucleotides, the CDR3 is TGTGCCAGCGCCAAAGTGGGACTAGCGGGGGGCGGGGAGCAGTTCTTC. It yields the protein CASAKVGLAGGGEQFF.

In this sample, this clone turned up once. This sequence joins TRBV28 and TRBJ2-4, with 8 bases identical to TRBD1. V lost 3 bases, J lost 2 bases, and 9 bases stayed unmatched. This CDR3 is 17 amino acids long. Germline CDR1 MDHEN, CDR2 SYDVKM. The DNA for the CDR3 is TGTGCCAGCAGTTTCAGACAGGGGCTGGGGCCCAAAAACATTCAGTACTTC. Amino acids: CASSFRQGLGPKNIQYF.

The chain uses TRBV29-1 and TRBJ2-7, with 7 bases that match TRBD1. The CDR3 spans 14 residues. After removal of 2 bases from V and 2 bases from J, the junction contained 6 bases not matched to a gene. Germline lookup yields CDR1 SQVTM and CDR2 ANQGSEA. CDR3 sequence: CSVESIQGAYEQYF. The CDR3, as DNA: TGCAGCGTTGAATCTATCCAGGGGGCCTACGAGCAGTACTTC.

CDR3 protein: CASSRTAYGYTF. In nucleotides, the CDR3 is TGTGCCAGCAGCAGGACAGCCTATGGCTACACCTTC. This chain links TRBV7-2 with TRBJ1-2, with D possibly TRBD1 on 6 matching bases. Trimming left V 5 bases short and J 4 bases short, with 8 bases between. This CDR3 spans 12 amino acids. Per germline, CDR1 SGHTA and CDR2 FQGNSA. Together with reference TRBV7-2 and TRBJ1-2, the CDR3 gives the full variable domain: GAGVSQSPSNKVTEKGKDVELRCDPISGHTALYWYRQSLGQGLEFLIYFQGNSAPDKSGLPSDRFSAERTGGSVSTLTIQRTQQEDSAVYLCASSRTAYGYTFGSGTRLTVV.

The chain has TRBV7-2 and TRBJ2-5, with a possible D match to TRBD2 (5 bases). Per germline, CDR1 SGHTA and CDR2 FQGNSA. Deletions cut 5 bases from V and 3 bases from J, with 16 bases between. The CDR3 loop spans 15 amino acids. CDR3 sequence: CASSPAGEEEETQYF. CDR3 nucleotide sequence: TGTGCCAGCAGCCCCGCCGGCGAGGAGGAAGAGACCCAGTACTTC.

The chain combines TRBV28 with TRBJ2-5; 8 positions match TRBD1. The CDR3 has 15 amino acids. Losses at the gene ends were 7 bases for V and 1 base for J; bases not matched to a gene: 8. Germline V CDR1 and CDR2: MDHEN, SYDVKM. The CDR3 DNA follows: TGTGCCAGCACTCCGCCAGGGGGCCTCCAAGAGACCCAGTACTTC. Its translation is CASTPPGGLQETQYF.

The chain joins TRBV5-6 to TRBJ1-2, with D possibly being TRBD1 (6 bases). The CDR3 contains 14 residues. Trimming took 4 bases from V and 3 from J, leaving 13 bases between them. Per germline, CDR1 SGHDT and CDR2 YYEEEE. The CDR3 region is CASSKIRTDYGYTF. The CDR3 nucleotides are TGTGCCAGCAGCAAAATAAGGACAGACTATGGCTACACCTTC.

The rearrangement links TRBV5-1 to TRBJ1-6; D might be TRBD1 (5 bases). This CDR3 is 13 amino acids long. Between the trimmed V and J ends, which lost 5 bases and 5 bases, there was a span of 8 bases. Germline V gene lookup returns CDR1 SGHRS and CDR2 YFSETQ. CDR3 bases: TGCGCCAGCAGGGACACCCATAATTCACCCCTCCACTTT. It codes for CASRDTHNSPLHF.

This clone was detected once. In DNA form, the CDR3 reads TGTGCCAGCAGGCCCGGACTAGCGCTCAACAATGAGCAGTTCTTC. Its translation: CASRPGLALNNEQFF. The chain couples TRBV27 to TRBJ2-1; 9 bases are shared with TRBD2. J lost 5 bases, V lost 6 bases, and 8 bases had no gene match. In germline, CDR1 is MNHEY, CDR2 SMNVEV (reference sequence). The CDR3 consists of 15 residues.

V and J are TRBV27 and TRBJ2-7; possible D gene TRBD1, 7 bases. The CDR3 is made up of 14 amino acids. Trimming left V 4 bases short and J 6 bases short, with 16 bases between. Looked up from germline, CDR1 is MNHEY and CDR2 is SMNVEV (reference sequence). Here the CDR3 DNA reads TGTGCCAGCAGTTCGACAGGGCGGGGTCTCGAGCAGTACTTC. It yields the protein CASSSTGRGLEQYF.

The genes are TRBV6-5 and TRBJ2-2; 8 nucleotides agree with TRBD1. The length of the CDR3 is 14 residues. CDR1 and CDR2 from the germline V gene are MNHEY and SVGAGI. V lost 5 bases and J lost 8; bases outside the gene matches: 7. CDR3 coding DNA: TGTGCCAGCAGTCCCCGACAGGGGAGGGGGGAGCTGTTTTTT. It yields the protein CASSPRQGRGELFF.